Below are 28 T cell receptor beta chains sequenced from a single sample in a study of blood T cell repertoires in COVID-19. Assay used: immunoSEQ multiplex PCR; TCRdb lists only in-frame clones, some missing. Here the sample spans 68,000 or so clones, roughly nine tenths being singletons. The sample taken for sequencing was peripheral blood. These receptors came from a man aged 45-65 years with acute or convalescent COVID-19.

The chain carries TRBV2 and TRBJ2-1; 10 nucleotides agree with TRBD1. Germline CDR1 SNHLY, CDR2 FYNNEI. The CDR3 covers 15 residues. Trimming took 6 bases from V and 7 from J; bases not matched to a gene: 9. CDR3 in DNA: TGTGCCAGCAGCGCGCCGGGACAGGGGAGGAATGAGCAGTTCTTC. It specifies CASSAPGQGRNEQFF.

This clone appeared a few times. This sequence joins TRBV28 and TRBJ1-6, with 7 nucleotides matching TRBD1. J lost 7 bases, V lost 5 bases, and 8 bases had no gene match. The CDR3 extends over 15 amino acids. The germline CDR1 and CDR2 sequences are MDHEN and SYDVKM. The CDR3 bases are TGTGCCAGCAGTCGCCACAGGGGCTCAAATTCACCCCTCCACTTT. Translated: CASSRHRGSNSPLHF. The whole variable domain, remainder taken from reference TRBV28 and TRBJ1-6, is DVKVTQSSRYLVKRTGEKVFLECVQDMDHENMFWYRQDPGLGLRLIYFSYDVKMKEKGDIPEGYSVSREKKERFSLILESASTNQTSMYLCASSRHRGSNSPLHFGNGTRLTVT.

This chain connects TRBV18 to TRBJ2-1, with 14 bases that match TRBD2. Germline CDR1 is KGHSH and CDR2 is LQKENI. V trimming: 3 bases; J trimming: 8 bases; junction bases outside the gene matches: 3. The CDR3 sequence is 15 residues long. CDR3 nucleotides: TGTGCCAGCTCACCGGGACTAGCGGGAGTCGATGAGCAGTTCTTC. Translating gives CASSPGLAGVDEQFF.

The chain has TRBV4-1 and TRBJ2-4; D perhaps matches TRBD2 (6 bases). Trimming removed 4 bases at V and 8 bases at J, with 12 bases between. The germline gives CDR1 MGHRA, CDR2 YSYEKL. This CDR3 spans 13 amino acids. This chain's CDR3 is CASSPRDWDIQYF. CDR3 sequence (DNA): TGCGCCAGCAGCCCCCGGGACTGGGACATTCAGTACTTC.

The V gene is TRBV9, the J gene TRBJ2-7; 9 bases agree with TRBD2. Germline V CDR1 and CDR2: SGDLS, YYNGEE. V trimming: 2 bases; J trimming: 6 bases; junction bases outside the gene matches: 3. The CDR3 totals 13 residues. The CDR3 protein is CASSVGLASEQYF. The CDR3 nucleotides are TGTGCCAGCAGCGTTGGACTAGCGAGCGAGCAGTACTTC.

The CDR3 region is CASSLGLAGVETQYF. The CDR3 DNA sequence: TGTGCCAGCAGCTTAGGACTAGCGGGAGTCGAGACCCAGTACTTC. The chain employs TRBV14 and TRBJ2-5; 13 bases fit TRBD2. Germline V gives CDR1 SGHDN, CDR2 FVKESK. J lost 5 bases, V lost 5 bases, and 5 bases had no gene match. This CDR3 has 15 residues.

This clone appeared a single time. The rearrangement links TRBV2 to TRBJ2-7; TRBD1 matches at 7 bases. CDR3 length equals 13 residues. Looked up from germline, CDR1 is SNHLY and CDR2 is FYNNEI. With V trimmed by 5 bases and J by 5 bases, 6 bases remained unmatched. The DNA of the CDR3 is TGTGCCAGCAGTTTAACAGGGGTCCACGAGCAGTACGTC. This translates into CASSLTGVHEQYV.

This clone was detected a few times. The chain joins TRBV2 to TRBJ1-4; 10 positions match TRBD1. In germline, CDR1 is SNHLY, CDR2 FYNNEI. This CDR3 has 15 residues. The V and J ends lost 9 bases and 5 bases, in that order; junction bases with no gene match: 9. CDR3: CASNRDRGPNEKLFF. The CDR3 region has the DNA TGTGCCAGTAACCGGGACAGGGGCCCGAATGAAAAACTGTTTTTT.

The chain carries TRBV28 and TRBJ1-1; 8 positions match TRBD1. Germline CDR1 is MDHEN and CDR2 is SYDVKM. This CDR3 has 14 amino acids. The ends lost 5 bases at V and 5 bases at J; junction bases unmatched: 7. CDR3 coding DNA: TGTGCCAGCAGTCTGACAGGGGTGGGAACTGAAGCTTTCTTT. This codes for CASSLTGVGTEAFF.

V and J are TRBV6-2 or TRBV6-3 and TRBJ1-5, with D possibly TRBD1 on 6 matching bases. The CDR3 runs 16 residues. Germline V lookup: CDR1 MNHEY, CDR2 SVGEGT. Deletions cut 6 bases from V and 1 base from J, with 16 bases between. This CDR3 is CASSLRTGSSNQPQHF. The CDR3 DNA sequence: TGTGCCAGCAGCCTCCGCACAGGGTCGAGCAATCAGCCCCAGCATTTT.

The J gene is TRBJ1-6, the V gene TRBV10-3; TRBD1 matches at 9 bases. This CDR3 has 16 amino acids. Germline V CDR1 and CDR2: ENHRY, SYGVKD. The ends lost 2 bases at V and 7 bases at J; junction bases unmatched: 6. The CDR3 loop reads CAISEMEGQGNSPLHF. The DNA for the CDR3 is TGTGCCATCAGTGAGATGGAGGGACAGGGCAATTCACCCCTCCACTTT.

The V call is TRBV7-2, the J call TRBJ2-1; TRBD2 agrees at 8 bases. CDR1 is SGHTA, CDR2 FQGNSA, per germline. The CDR3 runs 14 residues. The V gene end was trimmed by 8 bases and the J gene end by 4 bases; junction bases not matched to a gene: 7. The CDR3 protein is CASSGASGYNEQFF. The CDR3 region has the DNA TGTGCCAGCTCAGGAGCTAGCGGGTACAATGAGCAGTTCTTC.

The chain has TRBV6-5 and TRBJ2-1; 7 nucleotides align to TRBD2. Germline assignment: CDR1 MNHEY and CDR2 SVGAGI. This CDR3 comprises 14 residues. The trim removed 1 base at V and 6 bases at J, leaving 3 bases unmatched. CDR3 in DNA: TGTGCCAGCAGTTACTATGGGGAGGGCAATGAGCAGTTCTTC. Its translation: CASSYYGEGNEQFF.

The rearrangement links TRBV7-9 to TRBJ2-7; TRBD2 matches 9 bases. The CDR3 loop spans 16 amino acids. Germline CDR1 and CDR2: SEHNR and FQNEAQ (reference sequence). V lost 1 base and J lost 2; bases outside the gene matches: 6. CDR3 amino acids: CASSLVTSGPAYEQYF. CDR3 nucleotides: TGTGCCAGCAGCTTAGTAACTAGCGGGCCCGCCTACGAGCAGTACTTC. The full variable domain, its missing parts supplied by reference TRBV7-9 and TRBJ2-7, is DTGVSQNPRHKITKRGQNVTFRCDPISEHNRLYWYRQTLGQGPEFLTYFQNEAQLEKSRLLSDRFSAERPKGSFSTLEIQRTEQGDSAMYLCASSLVTSGPAYEQYFGPGTRLTVT.

The V call is TRBV7-9, the J call TRBJ1-1; 8 positions match TRBD1. This CDR3 contains 13 residues. V was pared by 5 bases and J by 6 bases, with 5 bases of the junction left unmatched. Per germline, CDR1 SEHNR and CDR2 FQNEAQ (reference sequence). Written as DNA, the CDR3 is TGTGCCAGCAGCAACGACAGGGGAGCTGAAGCTTTCTTT. It codes for CASSNDRGAEAFF.

The chain links TRBV7-2 to TRBJ2-7, with 8 positions matching TRBD1. This CDR3 is 14 amino acids long. Germline assignment: CDR1 SGHTA and CDR2 FQGNSA. Losses at the gene ends were 6 bases for V and 6 bases for J; bases not matched to a gene: 10. CDR3 bases: TGTGCCAGCAGTCCCCGGACAGGGCCGGTCGAGCAGTACGTC. Protein product: CASSPRTGPVEQYV.

The chain links TRBV30 to TRBJ1-4, with TRBD1 matching over 7 bases. J was trimmed by 0 bases and V by 0 bases; bases with no gene match: 13. Germline V gives CDR1 GTSNPN, CDR2 SVGIG (reference sequence). This CDR3 spans 19 amino acids. The CDR3 protein is CAWSVPGQLTSATNEKLFF. CDR3 DNA: TGTGCCTGGAGTGTACCGGGACAGCTAACTTCAGCAACTAATGAAAAACTGTTTTTT.

This clone appeared a few times. The chain couples TRBV29-1 to TRBJ2-1; 9 nucleotides line up with TRBD1. Trimming removed 7 bases from V and 6 bases from J; junction bases left unmatched: 7. Germline-derived CDR1 and CDR2 are SQVTM and ANQGSEA. The length of the CDR3 is 13 residues. CDR3 nucleotide sequence: TGCAGCGGCGACCCGGACAGGGGCAATGAGCAGTTCTTC. Amino acid sequence: CSGDPDRGNEQFF.

The chain uses TRBV24-1 and TRBJ2-7; TRBD1 is a possible D gene (6 bases). Trimming pared 3 bases from V and 5 bases from J, leaving 13 bases between. Germline V gene data show CDR1 as KGHDR and CDR2 as SFDVKD. CDR3 length: 14 amino acids. CDR3 region: CATSDPGTNHEQYV. In DNA form, the CDR3 reads TGTGCCACCAGTGATCCCGGGACAAACCACGAGCAGTACGTC.

This clone came up once. The chain has TRBV2 and TRBJ2-5; 7 bases line up with TRBD2. Germline V gene data show CDR1 as SNHLY and CDR2 as FYNNEI. Losses at the gene ends were 7 bases for V and 0 bases for J; bases not matched to a gene: 29. CDR3 length equals 22 residues. Here the CDR3 reads CASNPGILGPNPGGSYQETQYF. For the CDR3, the DNA is TGTGCCAGCAACCCGGGGATATTAGGGCCGAACCCGGGGGGTTCGTACCAAGAGACCCAGTACTTC.

This sequence joins TRBV28 and TRBJ1-2; D is ambiguous. This CDR3 spans 14 amino acids. Trimming took 8 bases from V and 0 from J, leaving 13 bases between them. Germline CDR1 reads MDHEN; CDR2 reads SYDVKM. CDR3 DNA: TGTGCCAGCCGACTACCTGGGACTAACTATGGCTACACCTTC. This gives the protein CASRLPGTNYGYTF.

The chain is built from TRBV4-3 and TRBJ1-4; D may be TRBD1 (5 bases). The CDR3 totals 17 residues. V lost 3 bases, J lost 7 bases, and 21 bases lay in between. Germline CDR1 and CDR2: LGHNA and YSLEER. The CDR3 DNA sequence: TGCGCCAGCAGCCACTCTCCCACCCTCGCCGGGGGTGAAAAACTGTTTTTT. Translation gives CASSHSPTLAGGEKLFF.

V usage is TRBV15 and J usage is TRBJ1-4, with 7 bases matching TRBD1. The junction had 8 bases not matched to a gene; V was cut back by 1 base and J by 15 bases. CDR1 and CDR2 (germline): LNHNV, YYDKDF (reference sequence). This CDR3 region has 13 residues. Here the CDR3 reads CATSRGGTASVFF. CDR3 nucleotides: TGTGCCACCAGCAGAGGGGGGACAGCCTCTGTGTTTTTT.

The rearrangement joins TRBV28 to TRBJ1-1; 8 bases fit TRBD1. The germline V gene encodes CDR1 MDHEN and CDR2 SYDVKM. Unmatched junction bases numbered 1, after V lost 2 bases and J lost 8 bases. The CDR3 runs 12 residues. The CDR3 coding sequence is TGTGCCAGCAGTTTAAGGGACAGGGAAGCTTTCTTT. This encodes CASSLRDREAFF.

This chain uses TRBV28 with TRBJ1-1; 7 nucleotides line up with TRBD1. The length of the CDR3 is 15 residues. The V gene's germline CDR1 is MDHEN and CDR2 SYDVKM. The trim removed 3 bases at V and 3 bases at J, leaving 7 bases unmatched. The DNA of the CDR3 is TGTGCCAGCAGTTTCCAGGGGGTGGGGGACACTGAAGCTTTCTTT. Protein: CASSFQGVGDTEAFF. The full variable domain, rest sourced from reference TRBV28 and TRBJ1-1, is DVKVTQSSRYLVKRTGEKVFLECVQDMDHENMFWYRQDPGLGLRLIYFSYDVKMKEKGDIPEGYSVSREKKERFSLILESASTNQTSMYLCASSFQGVGDTEAFFGQGTRLTVV.

V gene TRBV6-2 or TRBV6-3 combines with J gene TRBJ2-1; the match to TRBD2 covers 12 bases. V lost 7 bases to trimming and J lost 4 bases; unmatched junction nucleotides: 5. This CDR3 contains 15 residues. Germline loops: CDR1 MNHEY, CDR2 SVGEGT. The CDR3 loop is CASIPTSGRYNEQFF. DNA for the CDR3: TGTGCCAGCATCCCGACTAGCGGGAGATACAATGAGCAGTTCTTC.

This rearrangement joins TRBV30 to TRBJ1-2; maybe TRBD1 (5 bases). The CDR3 consists of 13 residues. Germline V lookup: CDR1 GTSNPN, CDR2 SVGIG (reference sequence). Trimming took off 0 bases at V and 7 bases at J, with 12 bases between the two ends. In DNA form, the CDR3 reads TGTGCCTGGAGTGTTGGCCAGGGTGGTGGCTACACCTTC. Protein product: CAWSVGQGGGYTF.

This chain uses TRBV7-9 with TRBJ2-3; the match to TRBD1 covers 7 bases. Germline V gene lookup returns CDR1 SEHNR and CDR2 FQNEAQ (reference sequence). This CDR3 has 14 residues. The V gene end was trimmed by 5 bases and the J gene end by 6 bases; junction bases not matched to a gene: 8. The CDR3 reads CASSLTGAGDTQYF. The CDR3 region has the DNA TGTGCCAGCAGCCTCACAGGGGCCGGGGATACGCAGTATTTT.